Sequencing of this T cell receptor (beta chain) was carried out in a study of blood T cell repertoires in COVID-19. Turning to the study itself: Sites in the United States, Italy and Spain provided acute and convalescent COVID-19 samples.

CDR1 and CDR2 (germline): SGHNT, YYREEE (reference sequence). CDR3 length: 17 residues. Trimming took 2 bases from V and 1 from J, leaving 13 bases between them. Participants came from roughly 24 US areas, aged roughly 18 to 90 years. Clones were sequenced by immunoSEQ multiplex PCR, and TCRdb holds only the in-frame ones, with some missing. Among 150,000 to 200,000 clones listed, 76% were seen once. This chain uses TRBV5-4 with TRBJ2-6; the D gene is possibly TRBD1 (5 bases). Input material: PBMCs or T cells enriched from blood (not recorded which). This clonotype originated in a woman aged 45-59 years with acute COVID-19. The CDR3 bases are TGTGCCAGCAGCTTTGAAGACAGCTATTCTGGGGCCAACGTCCTGACTTTC. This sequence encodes CASSFEDSYSGANVLTF. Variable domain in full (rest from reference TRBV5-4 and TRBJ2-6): ETGVTQSPTHLIKTRGQQVTLRCSSQSGHNTVSWYQQALGQGPQFIFQYYREEENGRGNFPPRFSGLQFPNYSSELNVNALELDDSALYLCASSFEDSYSGANVLTFGAGSRLTVL.